One sample yielded the 19 T cell receptor beta chains listed below, sequenced in a study of cytomegalovirus exposure and HLA in healthy donors. In the PCR, 60 Vbeta and 13 Jbeta primers were used. TCRdb's table, derived via immunoSEQ multiplex PCR, lists solely in-frame clones and lacks some. The table shows about 200,000 clones, with around 76% occurring only once. The specimen sequenced was PBMCs. These receptors came from a man between 25 and 39 years old in good health and CMV-seronegative.

This chain links TRBV7-9 with TRBJ2-3, with TRBD2 identical over 16 bases. CDR3 length: 18 amino acids. V was clipped by 4 bases and J by 0 bases; unmatched bases: 4. Germline V gene data show CDR1 as SEHNR and CDR2 as FQNEAQ (reference sequence). The CDR3 sequence is CASSWGLAGGTSTDTQYF. The CDR3 nucleotides read TGTGCCAGCAGCTGGGGACTAGCGGGAGGGACTAGCACAGATACGCAGTATTTT.

This clone turned up a few times. The chain has TRBV28 and TRBJ1-1, with D perhaps matching TRBD1 (6 bases). Per germline, CDR1 MDHEN and CDR2 SYDVKM. CDR3 length: 14 amino acids. V lost 6 bases, J lost 3 bases, and 14 bases lay in between. CDR3 sequence: CASRQQGGHTEAFF. The CDR3 region has the DNA TGTGCCAGCAGACAACAGGGCGGGCACACTGAAGCTTTCTTT. The full variable domain, with the rest looked up from reference TRBV28 and TRBJ1-1, is DVKVTQSSRYLVKRTGEKVFLECVQDMDHENMFWYRQDPGLGLRLIYFSYDVKMKEKGDIPEGYSVSREKKERFSLILESASTNQTSMYLCASRQQGGHTEAFFGQGTRLTVV.

This rearrangement joins TRBV28 to TRBJ1-1; TRBD1 matches at 9 bases. The CDR3 has 14 residues. Germline V CDR1 and CDR2: MDHEN, SYDVKM. The junction had 7 bases not matched to a gene; V was cut back by 5 bases and J by 6 bases. The CDR3 DNA follows: TGTGCCAGCAGTACAGGGGGCAGAGGGGCTGAAGCTTTCTTT. Its translation is CASSTGGRGAEAFF.

The chain couples TRBV10-3 to TRBJ1-1; 11 nucleotides agree with TRBD1. Germline V gene lookup returns CDR1 ENHRY and CDR2 SYGVKD. The junction had 9 bases not matched to a gene; V was cut back by 8 bases and J by 4 bases. There are 15 residues in the CDR3. The CDR3 DNA reads as TGTGCCATCCGGTCCCGGGGACAGGGGGGCACTGAAGCTTTCTTT. Translating it yields CAIRSRGQGGTEAFF.

The gene calls are TRBV6-1 and TRBJ2-1; 8 positions match TRBD1. V gave up 7 bases and J gave up 4 bases; unmatched junction bases: 6. CDR1 is MNHNS, CDR2 SASEGT, per germline. The CDR3 totals 14 residues. CDR3 sequence: CASIQGAKYNEQFF. In nucleotides, the CDR3 is TGTGCCAGCATTCAGGGGGCCAAGTACAATGAGCAGTTCTTC.

The rearrangement links TRBV6-1 to TRBJ2-7; weak D call: TRBD1 (5 bases). Trimming removed 2 bases at V and 0 bases at J, with 8 bases between. The CDR3 covers 14 residues. The germline gives CDR1 MNHNS, CDR2 SASEGT. The CDR3, as DNA: TGTGCCAGCAGTGAACAGGGATTCTCCTACGAGCAGTACTTC. Protein sequence: CASSEQGFSYEQYF.

V usage is TRBV5-6 and J usage is TRBJ2-5; D is perhaps TRBD1 (5 bases). The last part of the DNA fits TRBJ2-7 better; the J call may be wrong. Germline CDR1 and CDR2: SGHDT and YYEEEE. This CDR3 is 16 amino acids long. The CDR3, as DNA: TGTGCCAGCAGCTTGGTCCAGGGCAAAAGCTCCTACGAGCAGTACTTC. This encodes CASSLVQGKSSYEQYF.

The chain has TRBV6-1 and TRBJ2-7, with 7 bases fitting TRBD1. CDR1 MNHNS and CDR2 SASEGT come from the germline V gene. This CDR3 has 15 residues. The V and J ends lost 4 bases and 0 bases, in that order; junction bases with no gene match: 6. CDR3 sequence: CASSVDRVTSYEQYF. The CDR3 DNA reads TGTGCCAGCAGTGTCGACAGGGTGACCTCCTACGAGCAGTACTTC.

This clone was found a few times. The chain employs TRBV6-5 and TRBJ1-1, with a tentative D call TRBD1 (5 bases). CDR3 length: 14 amino acids. Trimming removed 4 bases from V and 4 bases from J, with 13 bases in between. From germline, CDR1 is MNHEY and CDR2 SVGAGI. CDR3: CASSSRGLFTEAFF. CDR3 DNA: TGTGCCAGCAGTTCCCGGGGGTTGTTCACTGAAGCTTTCTTT.

This clone was detected a few times. The chain joins TRBV11-2 to TRBJ1-2; 8 positions match TRBD1. Looked up from germline, CDR1 is SGHAT and CDR2 is FQNNGV. J was trimmed by 6 bases and V by 1 base; bases with no gene match: 4. The CDR3 is 14 amino acids. CDR3 bases: TGTGCCAGCAGCTTAGTTTCGACAGGGGATGGCTACACCTTC. Its translation: CASSLVSTGDGYTF.

The chain couples TRBV7-8 to TRBJ1-2; 7 positions match TRBD1. The germline CDR1 and CDR2 sequences are SGHVS and FQNEAQ. The CDR3 runs 15 residues. V was clipped by 5 bases and J by 4 bases; unmatched bases: 10. CDR3 sequence: CASSQGTVRTYGYTF. As DNA, the CDR3 is TGTGCCAGCAGCCAAGGGACAGTCAGGACCTATGGCTACACCTTC.

This clone was recorded only once. The V gene is TRBV6-5, the J gene TRBJ2-5; D gene uncertain. The closer fit of TRBJ2-7 to the DNA end suggests the J call may be wrong. The CDR3 runs 14 residues. CDR1 is MNHEY and CDR2 is SVGAGI in the germline V gene. CDR3 coding DNA: TGTGCCAGCACCGGAACGACTGGTTCCTACGAGCAGTACTTC. It translates to CASTGTTGSYEQYF.

The chain recombines TRBV5-1 with TRBJ2-5, with TRBD1 as a possible D gene (7 bases). Germline V lookup: CDR1 SGHRS, CDR2 YFSETQ. The V end lost 3 bases, the J end lost 5 bases, and 23 bases lay between the germline ends. This CDR3 has 17 amino acids. CDR3: CASSSNLAGGISETQYF. DNA for the CDR3: TGCGCCAGCAGCTCTAATCTGGCAGGGGGGATATCGGAGACCCAGTACTTC.

The chain recombines TRBV18 with TRBJ2-1; D is undetermined. V was trimmed by 0 bases and J by 5 bases, leaving 11 bases between them. There are 15 residues in the CDR3. Per germline, CDR1 KGHSH and CDR2 LQKENI. In DNA, the CDR3 is TGTGCCAGCTCACCACCGTTGAGAGGAAACAATGAGCAGTTCTTC. Its protein is CASSPPLRGNNEQFF.

CDR3 in amino acids: CASSLGHRDISYEQYF. DNA for the CDR3: TGCGCCAGCAGCTTGGGGCACCGGGACATTTCCTACGAGCAGTACTTC. The chain links TRBV5-1 to TRBJ2-7, with TRBD1 as a possible D gene (6 bases). V lost 0 bases, J lost 1 base, and 14 bases lay in between. The germline CDR1 and CDR2 sequences are SGHRS and YFSETQ. CDR3 length: 16 residues.

V is TRBV5-6 and J is TRBJ1-2; possibly TRBD1 for D (6 bases). The V end was cut by 0 bases, the J end by 3 bases, with 12 bases between. Germline V gene sequence: CDR1 SGHDT, CDR2 YYEEEE. This CDR3 is 15 amino acids long. CDR3 amino acids: CASSLGWQGHYGYTF. CDR3 nucleotides: TGTGCCAGCAGCTTGGGGTGGCAGGGGCACTATGGCTACACCTTC.

CDR3 sequence: CASSLSGLEDEQYF. CDR3 DNA: TGTGCCAGCAGCTTATCAGGGTTGGAAGACGAGCAGTACTTC. The V call is TRBV7-9, the J call TRBJ2-7, with D perhaps matching TRBD1 (5 bases). In germline, CDR1 is SEHNR, CDR2 FQNEAQ (reference sequence). The CDR3 is 14 amino acids. V was clipped by 2 bases and J by 5 bases, with 13 bases between them.

J is TRBJ2-7 and V is TRBV4-2; 11 nucleotides align to TRBD2. Germline V gene sequence: CDR1 LGHNA, CDR2 YNFKEQ. This CDR3 spans 16 amino acids. The V gene end was trimmed by 0 bases and the J gene end by 3 bases; junction bases not matched to a gene: 4. The CDR3 reads CASSQDGTSGSYEQYF. CDR3 nucleotide sequence: TGTGCCAGCAGCCAAGATGGAACTAGCGGGAGCTACGAGCAGTACTTC.

This clone was observed once. The chain has TRBV5-1 and TRBJ2-1, with 9 bases fitting TRBD1. The J segment lost 6 bases and the V segment lost 0 bases, leaving 4 bases of the junction unmatched. The CDR3 spans 15 residues. Germline CDR1 is SGHRS and CDR2 is YFSETQ. CDR3: CASSLGQGGGNEQFF. Written as DNA, the CDR3 is TGCGCCAGCAGCTTGGGACAGGGGGGTGGCAATGAGCAGTTCTTC. Using reference TRBV5-1 and TRBJ2-1 for the parts outside the CDR3, the full variable domain is KAGVTQTPRYLIKTRGQQVTLSCSPISGHRSVSWYQQTPGQGLQFLFEYFSETQRNKGNFPGRFSGRQFSNSRSEMNVSTLELGDSALYLCASSLGQGGGNEQFFGPGTRLTVL.